This TCR beta chain was identified during a study of radiation and T cells in renal cell carcinoma. Whole-study findings and limits: From baseline, blood top tumor clonotypes peaked at 2 weeks post-radiation. Pretreatment tumor biopsies were lacking, so baseline clonotypes are unknown.

Profiling relied on immunoSEQ multiplex PCR, and the TCRdb table lists in-frame clones only, not all of them. The sample has approximately 120,000 clones, about four fifths seen once; the top ten hold approximately 3%. Comment on this clone: Its target is unknown.

The time point denotes: baseline pretreatment blood. Treatment described: 15 Gy SBRT to primary tumor, nephrectomy 4 weeks later. Radiation-treated patients gave blood at baseline, week 2 and week 4. This CDR3 is built from 14 residues. The germline gives CDR1 SQVTM, CDR2 ANQGSEA. V usage is TRBV29-1 and J usage is TRBJ2-5; D assignment may be TRBD1 or TRBD2 (5 bases each). This receptor was taken from a woman aged 55-70 years with renal cell carcinoma. The sequencing here drew on blood, taken from a patient whose treatment included radiotherapy and nephrectomy. Written as DNA, the CDR3 is TGCACCGTGAGGGACCCTGAGGATGGGGAGACCCAGTACTTC. This gives the protein CTVRDPEDGETQYF.